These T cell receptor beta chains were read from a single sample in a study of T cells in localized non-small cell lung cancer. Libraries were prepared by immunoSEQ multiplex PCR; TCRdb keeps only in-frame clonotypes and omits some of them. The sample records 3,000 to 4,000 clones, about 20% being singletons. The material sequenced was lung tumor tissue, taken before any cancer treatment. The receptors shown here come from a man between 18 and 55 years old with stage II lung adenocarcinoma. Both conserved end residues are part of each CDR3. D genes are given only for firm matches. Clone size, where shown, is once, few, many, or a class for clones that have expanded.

CDR3 DNA: TGCGCCAGCAGCCAATTTGAACAGGGGGCTAATGAGCAGTTCTTC; CDR3 protein: CASSQFEQGANEQFF; clone size: few; J gene: TRBJ2-1; D gene: TRBD1; V gene: TRBV4-1
CDR3 DNA: TGTGCCAGCAGTGGGGAGACTGGGGCCAACGTCCTGACTTTC; CDR3 protein: CASSGETGANVLTF; clone size: NA; J gene: TRBJ2-6; D gene: NA; V gene: TRBV6-8
CDR3 DNA: TGCGCCAGCAGCCAAGATTGGGGCAGCTCTGGAAACACCATATATTTT; CDR3 protein: CASSQDWGSSGNTIYF; clone size: medium-sized; J gene: TRBJ1-3; D gene: NA; V gene: TRBV4-1
CDR3 DNA: TGTGCCAGCAGCTTAGATTGGGGGGGCGGCGGGGAGCTGTTTTTT; CDR3 protein: CASSLDWGGGGELFF; clone size: few; J gene: TRBJ2-2; D gene: NA; V gene: TRBV11-3
CDR3 DNA: TGTGCCAGCAGACGATCCATTCAGGGGGACGGCTACACCTTC; CDR3 protein: CASRRSIQGDGYTF; clone size: few; J gene: TRBJ1-2; D gene: TRBD1; V gene: TRBV28
CDR3 DNA: TGTGCCAGTAGTTACCGGGACAGGGGTCGCTCTGGGGCCAACGTCCTGACTTTC; CDR3 protein: CASSYRDRGRSGANVLTF; clone size: NA; J gene: TRBJ2-6; D gene: TRBD1; V gene: TRBV19
CDR3 DNA: TGTGCCAGCTCACCAGGCTTGAACACTGAAGCTTTCTTT; CDR3 protein: CASSPGLNTEAFF; clone size: NA; J gene: TRBJ1-1; D gene: NA; V gene: TRBV18
CDR3 DNA: TGCGCCAGCAGCTCGATGGACCCGTCCCCTGCGGCTGAAGCTTTCTTT; CDR3 protein: CASSSMDPSPAAEAFF; clone size: NA; J gene: TRBJ1-1; D gene: NA; V gene: TRBV5-1
CDR3 DNA: TGTGCCAGCAGTTACGTGGGACAGGGGTCCACTGAAGCTTTCTTT; CDR3 protein: CASSYVGQGSTEAFF; clone size: few; J gene: TRBJ1-1; D gene: TRBD1; V gene: TRBV6-8
CDR3 DNA: TGCGCCAGCAGCTTGGCAGGCCCTGGGGCCAACGTCCTGACTTTC; CDR3 protein: CASSLAGPGANVLTF; clone size: NA; J gene: TRBJ2-6; D gene: NA; V gene: TRBV5-1
CDR3 DNA: TGTGCCAGCAGTTCAACCCGGACAGGTTCGAACACTGAAGCTTTCTTT; CDR3 protein: CASSSTRTGSNTEAFF; clone size: NA; J gene: TRBJ1-1; D gene: TRBD1; V gene: TRBV6-8
CDR3 DNA: TGTGCCAGCAGTTACTCGCAACTTATCAATGAGCAGTTCTTC; CDR3 protein: CASSYSQLINEQFF; clone size: NA; J gene: TRBJ2-1; D gene: NA; V gene: TRBV6-8
CDR3 DNA: TGTGCCAGCAGTTTCGGTGGACAGGGGCTGCAGGAGACCCAGTACTTC; CDR3 protein: CASSFGGQGLQETQYF; clone size: few; J gene: TRBJ2-5; D gene: TRBD1; V gene: TRBV28
CDR3 DNA: TGTGCTAGTGGTTTGGTAGAGGGGACTGAAGCTTTCTTT; CDR3 protein: CASGLVEGTEAFF; clone size: NA; J gene: TRBJ1-1; D gene: NA; V gene: TRBV12-5
CDR3 DNA: TGTGCCAGCAGCTTAAATTCTCAGGCGGGGTACAATGAGCAGTTCTTC; CDR3 protein: CASSLNSQAGYNEQFF; clone size: NA; J gene: TRBJ2-1; D gene: NA; V gene: TRBV11-3
CDR3 DNA: TGTGCCAGTAGTCCTGGGATTATAGCAAATCAGCCCCAGCATTTT; CDR3 protein: CASSPGIIANQPQHF; clone size: NA; J gene: TRBJ1-5; D gene: NA; V gene: TRBV19
CDR3 DNA: TGTGCCAGCAGCTCAACCGGGACCTCGAACACTGAAGCTTTCTTT; CDR3 protein: CASSSTGTSNTEAFF; clone size: few; J gene: TRBJ1-1; D gene: NA; V gene: TRBV11-3
CDR3 DNA: TGTGCCAGCAGTTATTCCTCGAGGACCAGCAATCAGCCCCAGCATTTT; CDR3 protein: CASSYSSRTSNQPQHF; clone size: few; J gene: TRBJ1-5; D gene: NA; V gene: TRBV6-8
CDR3 DNA: TGTGCCAGCAGTATCCCGGGACAGGGTCAATCAAGCACTGAAGCTTTCTTT; CDR3 protein: CASSIPGQGQSSTEAFF; clone size: few; J gene: TRBJ1-1; D gene: TRBD1; V gene: TRBV28
CDR3 DNA: TGTGCCAGTAGTGTCGTTATGAACACTGAAGCTTTCTTT; CDR3 protein: CASSVVMNTEAFF; clone size: few; J gene: TRBJ1-1; D gene: NA; V gene: TRBV19
CDR3 DNA: TGTGCCAGCAGTTACTCGGTGGGCGGGGAGCTGTTTTTT; CDR3 protein: CASSYSVGGELFF; clone size: few; J gene: TRBJ2-2; D gene: NA; V gene: TRBV6-8
CDR3 DNA: TGCGCCAGCAGCCCCCCTCGTACAGATGAGCAGTTCTTC; CDR3 protein: CASSPPRTDEQFF; clone size: NA; J gene: TRBJ2-1; D gene: NA; V gene: TRBV4-1
CDR3 DNA: TGTGCCAGTTCTCGGGACTGGTCCTACGAGCAGTACTTC; CDR3 protein: CASSRDWSYEQYF; clone size: few; J gene: TRBJ2-7; D gene: NA; V gene: TRBV19
CDR3 DNA: TGTGCCAGCAGCTTAGGCGGGGGGGGACTCTCCTACGAGCAGTACTTC; CDR3 protein: CASSLGGGGLSYEQYF; clone size: few; J gene: TRBJ2-7; D gene: TRBD2; V gene: TRBV11-3
CDR3 DNA: TGTGCCAGCAGTGAAGTCGGTAGGTCACCCCTCCACTTT; CDR3 protein: CASSEVGRSPLHF; clone size: few; J gene: TRBJ1-6; D gene: NA; V gene: TRBV6-1